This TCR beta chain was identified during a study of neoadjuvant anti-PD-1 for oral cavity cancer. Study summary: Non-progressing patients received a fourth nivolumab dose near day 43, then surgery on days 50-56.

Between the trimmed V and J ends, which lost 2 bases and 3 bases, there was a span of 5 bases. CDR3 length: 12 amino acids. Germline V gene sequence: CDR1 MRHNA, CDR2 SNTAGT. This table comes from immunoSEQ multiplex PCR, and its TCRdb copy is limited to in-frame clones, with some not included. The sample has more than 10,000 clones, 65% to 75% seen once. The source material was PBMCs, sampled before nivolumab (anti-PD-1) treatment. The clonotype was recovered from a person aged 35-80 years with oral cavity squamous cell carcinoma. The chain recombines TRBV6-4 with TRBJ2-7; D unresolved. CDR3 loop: CASSDALYEQYF. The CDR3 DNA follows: TGTGCCAGCAGTGACGCGCTCTACGAGCAGTACTTC.